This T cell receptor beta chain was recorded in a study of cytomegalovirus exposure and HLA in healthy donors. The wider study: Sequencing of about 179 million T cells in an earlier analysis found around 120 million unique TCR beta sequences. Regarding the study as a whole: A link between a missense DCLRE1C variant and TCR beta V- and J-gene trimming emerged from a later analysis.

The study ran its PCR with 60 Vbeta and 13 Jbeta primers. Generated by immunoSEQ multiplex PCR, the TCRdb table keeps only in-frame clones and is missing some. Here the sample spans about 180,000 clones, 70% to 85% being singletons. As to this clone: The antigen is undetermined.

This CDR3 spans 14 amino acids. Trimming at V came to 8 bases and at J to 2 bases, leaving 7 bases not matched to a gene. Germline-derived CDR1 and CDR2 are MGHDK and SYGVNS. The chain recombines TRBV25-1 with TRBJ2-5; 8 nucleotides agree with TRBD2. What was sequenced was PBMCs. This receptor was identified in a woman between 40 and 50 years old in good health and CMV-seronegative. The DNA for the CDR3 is TGTGCCAGCCATACTAGCGGAGGACAAGAGACCCAGTACTTC. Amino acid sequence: CASHTSGGQETQYF.